The following is a T cell receptor (beta chain) sequence with its context. TCRdb processed the 5' RACE reads anew with MiXCR; each CDR3 protein has one entry. The sample shows 3,500 to 4,500 distinct CDR3 sequences, about 28% of them seen only once. CDR1 is SSHAT, CDR2 FNYEAQ, per germline (reference sequence). The CDR3 sequence is 13 residues long. V dropped 4 bases and J dropped 2 bases, with 8 bases sitting between them. The data were taken from a study of spatial heterogeneity in lung cancer. Time point described: blood at routine non-recurrence follow-up after resection. The chain links TRBV7-7 to TRBJ2-5; possibly TRBD1 for D (6 bases). The clonotype originates from a male donor with early-stage non-small cell lung cancer. Sequenced here: PBMCs, sampled at follow-up. This CDR3 reads CASSSDRQETQYF. The CDR3 coding sequence is TGTGCCAGCAGCTCAGACAGGCAAGAGACCCAGTACTTC.